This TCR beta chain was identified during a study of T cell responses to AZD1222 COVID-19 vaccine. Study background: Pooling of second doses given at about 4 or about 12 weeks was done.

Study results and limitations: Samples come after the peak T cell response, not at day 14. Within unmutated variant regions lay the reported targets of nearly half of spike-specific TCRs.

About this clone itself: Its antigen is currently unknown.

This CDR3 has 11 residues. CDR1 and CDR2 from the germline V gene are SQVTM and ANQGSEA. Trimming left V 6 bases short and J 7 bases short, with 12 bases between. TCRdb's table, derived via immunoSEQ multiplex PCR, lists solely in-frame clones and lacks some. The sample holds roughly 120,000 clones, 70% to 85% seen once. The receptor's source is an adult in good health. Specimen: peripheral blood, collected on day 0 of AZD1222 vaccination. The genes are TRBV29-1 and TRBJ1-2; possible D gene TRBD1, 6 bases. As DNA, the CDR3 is TGCAGCGTACAGGGTGGACTTGGCTACACCTTC. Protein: CSVQGGLGYTF.